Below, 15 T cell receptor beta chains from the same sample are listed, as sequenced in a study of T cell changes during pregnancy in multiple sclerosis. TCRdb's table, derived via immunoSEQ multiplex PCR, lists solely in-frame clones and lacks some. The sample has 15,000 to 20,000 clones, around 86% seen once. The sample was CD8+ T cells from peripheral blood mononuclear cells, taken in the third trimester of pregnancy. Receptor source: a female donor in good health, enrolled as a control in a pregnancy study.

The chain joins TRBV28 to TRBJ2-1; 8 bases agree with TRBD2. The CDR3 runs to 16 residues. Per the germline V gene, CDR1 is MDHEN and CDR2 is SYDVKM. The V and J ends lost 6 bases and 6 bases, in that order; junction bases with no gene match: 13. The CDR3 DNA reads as TGTGCCAGCAGCTCCTCGGGGGGGTCGGTGCGCAATGAGCAGTTCTTC. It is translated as CASSSSGGSVRNEQFF.

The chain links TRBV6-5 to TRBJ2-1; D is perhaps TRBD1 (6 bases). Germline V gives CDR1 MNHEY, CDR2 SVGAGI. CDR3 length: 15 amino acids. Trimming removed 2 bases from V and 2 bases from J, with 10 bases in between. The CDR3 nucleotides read TGTGCCAGCAGTTACAGGCAGGGGACCTACAATGAGCAGTTCTTC. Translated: CASSYRQGTYNEQFF.

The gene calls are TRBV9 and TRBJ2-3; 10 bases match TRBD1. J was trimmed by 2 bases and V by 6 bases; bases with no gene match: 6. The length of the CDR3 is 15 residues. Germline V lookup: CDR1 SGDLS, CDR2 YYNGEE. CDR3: CASTSGTGVTDTQYF. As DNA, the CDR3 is TGTGCCAGCACCTCTGGGACAGGGGTCACAGATACGCAGTATTTT.

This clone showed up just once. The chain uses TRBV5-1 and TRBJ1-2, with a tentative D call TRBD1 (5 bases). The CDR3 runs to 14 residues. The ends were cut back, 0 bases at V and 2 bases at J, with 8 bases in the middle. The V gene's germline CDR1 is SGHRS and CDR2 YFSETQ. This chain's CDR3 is CASSLGGYNYGYTF. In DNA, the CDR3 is TGCGCCAGCAGCTTGGGGGGCTACAACTATGGCTACACCTTC. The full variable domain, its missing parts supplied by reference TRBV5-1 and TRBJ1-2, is KAGVTQTPRYLIKTRGQQVTLSCSPISGHRSVSWYQQTPGQGLQFLFEYFSETQRNKGNFPGRFSGRQFSNSRSEMNVSTLELGDSALYLCASSLGGYNYGYTFGSGTRLTVV.

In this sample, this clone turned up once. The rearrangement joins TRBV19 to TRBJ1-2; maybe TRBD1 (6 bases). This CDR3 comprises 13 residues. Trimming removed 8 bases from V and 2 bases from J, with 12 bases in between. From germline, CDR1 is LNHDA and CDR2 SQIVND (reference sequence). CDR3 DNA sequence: TGTGCCAGTCAATGGGACACCAACTATGGCTACACCTTC. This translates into CASQWDTNYGYTF.

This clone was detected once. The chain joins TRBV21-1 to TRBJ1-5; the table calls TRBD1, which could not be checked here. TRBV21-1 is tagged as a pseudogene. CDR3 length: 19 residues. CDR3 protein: CASSTFGGHSGYSNQPQHF. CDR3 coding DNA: TGTGCCAGCAGCACCTTTGGGGGACATAGTGGTTATAGCAATCAGCCCCAGCATTTT.

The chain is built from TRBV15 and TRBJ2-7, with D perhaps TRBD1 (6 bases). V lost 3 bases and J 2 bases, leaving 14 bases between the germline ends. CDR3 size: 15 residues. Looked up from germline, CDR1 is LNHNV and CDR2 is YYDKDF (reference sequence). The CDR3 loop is CATSRERGQTYEQYF. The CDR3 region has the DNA TGTGCCACCAGCAGGGAACGCGGACAGACCTACGAGCAGTACTTC.

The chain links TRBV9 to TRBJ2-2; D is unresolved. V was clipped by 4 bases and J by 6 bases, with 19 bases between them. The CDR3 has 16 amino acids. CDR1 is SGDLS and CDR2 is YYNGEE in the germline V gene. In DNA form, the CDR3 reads TGTGCCAGCAGCCCACGGGTAATACGGGTTGCCGGGGAGCTGTTTTTT. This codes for CASSPRVIRVAGELFF.

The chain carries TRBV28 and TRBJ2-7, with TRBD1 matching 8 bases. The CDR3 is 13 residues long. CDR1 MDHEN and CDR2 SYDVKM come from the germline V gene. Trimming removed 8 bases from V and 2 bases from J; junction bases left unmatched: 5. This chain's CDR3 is CASGLQGAYEQYF. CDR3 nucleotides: TGTGCCAGCGGCCTACAGGGGGCCTACGAGCAGTACTTC.

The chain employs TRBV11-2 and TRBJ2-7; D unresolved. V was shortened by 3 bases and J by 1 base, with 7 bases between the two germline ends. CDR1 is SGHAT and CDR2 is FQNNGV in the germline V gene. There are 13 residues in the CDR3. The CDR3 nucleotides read TGTGCCAGCAGCTTGTTAGTGTCCTACGAGCAGTACTTC. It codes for CASSLLVSYEQYF.

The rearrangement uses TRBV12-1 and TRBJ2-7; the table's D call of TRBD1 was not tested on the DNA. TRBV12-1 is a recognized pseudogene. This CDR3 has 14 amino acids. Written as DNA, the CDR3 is TGTGCCAGCAGCTTTTGGCCCCTCTTTCACGAGCAGTACTTC. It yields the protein CASSFWPLFHEQYF.

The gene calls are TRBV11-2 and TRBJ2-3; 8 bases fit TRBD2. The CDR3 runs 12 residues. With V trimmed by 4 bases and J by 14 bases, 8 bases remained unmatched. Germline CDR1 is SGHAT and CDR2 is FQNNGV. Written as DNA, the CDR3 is TGTGCCAGCAGCTCACTCCCGGCGGGGGGGTATTTT. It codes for CASSSLPAGGYF.

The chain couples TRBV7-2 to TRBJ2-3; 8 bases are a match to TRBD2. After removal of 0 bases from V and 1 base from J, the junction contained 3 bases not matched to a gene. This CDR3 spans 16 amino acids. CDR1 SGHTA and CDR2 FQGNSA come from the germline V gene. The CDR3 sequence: CASSLAFGGGTDTQYF. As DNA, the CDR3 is TGTGCCAGCAGCTTAGCGTTCGGGGGGGGCACAGATACGCAGTATTTT.

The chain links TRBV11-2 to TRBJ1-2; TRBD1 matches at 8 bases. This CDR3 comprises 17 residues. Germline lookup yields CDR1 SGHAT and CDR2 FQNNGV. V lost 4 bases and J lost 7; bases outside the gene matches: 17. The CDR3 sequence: CASSSWTGRRVRSGYTF. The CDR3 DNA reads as TGTGCCAGCAGCTCCTGGACAGGGAGACGGGTTCGGAGTGGCTACACCTTC.

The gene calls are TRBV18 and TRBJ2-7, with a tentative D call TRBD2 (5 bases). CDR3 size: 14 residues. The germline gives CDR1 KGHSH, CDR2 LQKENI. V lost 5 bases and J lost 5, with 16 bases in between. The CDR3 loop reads CASSKRRVGDEQYF. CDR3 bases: TGTGCCAGCTCAAAGCGGCGGGTTGGCGACGAGCAGTACTTC. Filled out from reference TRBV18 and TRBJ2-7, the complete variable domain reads NAGVMQNPRHLVRRRGQEARLRCSPMKGHSHVYWYRQLPEEGLKFMVYLQKENIIDESGMPKERFSAEFPKEGPSILRIQQVVRGDSAAYFCASSKRRVGDEQYFGPGTRLTVT.